The T cell receptor (beta chain) under discussion was sequenced for a study of T-cell memory formation after mild COVID-19. Regarding the study as a whole: Clones that contracted from day 15 to 85 were balanced CD4/CD8, while later expanders leaned CD4+.

This clonotype was observed at least ten times. Its antigen is undetermined. V shed 5 bases and J shed 4 bases, with 15 bases lying between them. CDR1 and CDR2 from the germline V gene are SGHTA and FQGNSA. The length of the CDR3 is 15 residues. MiXCR was run by TCRdb on the 5' RACE reads, yielding one entry per CDR3 protein. This table holds 40,000 to 60,000 distinct CDR3 sequences, approximately 7.6% found once. This sequence originates from a man between 18 and 29 years old who had mild COVID-19 (a few samples of this study predate the infection). Cell type and time point are not known. The sequencing input was PBMCs or a T cell subset sorted from them (not recorded which). The rearrangement joins TRBV7-2 to TRBJ1-5, with D possibly matching TRBD1 (6 bases). CDR3 amino acids: CASSLRQATNQPQHF. CDR3 nucleotides: TGTGCCAGCAGCCTCCGACAGGCGACGAATCAGCCCCAGCATTTT.